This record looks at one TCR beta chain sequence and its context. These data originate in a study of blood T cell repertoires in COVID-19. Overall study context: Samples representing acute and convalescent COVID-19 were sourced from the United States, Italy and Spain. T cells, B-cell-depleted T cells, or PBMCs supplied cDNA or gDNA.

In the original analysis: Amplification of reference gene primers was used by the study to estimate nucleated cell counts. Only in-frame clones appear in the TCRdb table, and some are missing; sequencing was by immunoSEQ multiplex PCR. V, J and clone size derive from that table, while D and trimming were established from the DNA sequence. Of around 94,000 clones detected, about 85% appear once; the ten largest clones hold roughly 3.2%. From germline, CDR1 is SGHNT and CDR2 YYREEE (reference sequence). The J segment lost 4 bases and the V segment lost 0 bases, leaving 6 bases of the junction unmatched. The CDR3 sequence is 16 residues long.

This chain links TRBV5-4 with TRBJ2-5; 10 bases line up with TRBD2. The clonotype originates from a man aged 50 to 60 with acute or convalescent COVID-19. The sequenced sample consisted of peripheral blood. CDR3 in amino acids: CASSLGGAGGPETQYF. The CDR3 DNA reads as TGTGCCAGCAGCTTGGGGGGAGCGGGGGGGCCAGAGACCCAGTACTTC.